Detailed here is one T cell receptor (beta chain). Its antigen is unknown. These data belong to a study of T cell responses to AZD1222 COVID-19 vaccine. This table comes from immunoSEQ multiplex PCR, and its TCRdb copy is limited to in-frame clones, with some not included. The sample lists about 57,000 clones; 85% were seen once. The study, taken as a whole, reports: Along spike, vaccine-associated CD4 TCRs were found throughout, with dominance at 160-218 and 743-854.

The input for sequencing was peripheral blood, taken on day 0 of AZD1222 vaccination. This clonotype originated in an adult in good health.

The CDR3 bases are TGTGCCAGCAGTTCGACACGGACCGATTGGGGCAATCAGCCCCAGCATTTT. Protein sequence: CASSSTRTDWGNQPQHF. V is TRBV27 and J is TRBJ1-5; D gene ambiguous. Trimming took 4 bases from V and 2 from J, leaving 18 bases between them. Germline V gives CDR1 MNHEY, CDR2 SMNVEV (reference sequence). The CDR3 totals 17 residues.